This T cell receptor beta chain is drawn from a study of blood T cell repertoires in COVID-19 (dated by TCRdb to 2020 to 2022). Broadly, across the study: Recovered participants in ImmuneRACE Cohort 3 were defined by two consecutive negative NP/OP PCR tests, clearance by a healthcare professional, or resolution of symptoms. Sample metadata almost always included a de-identified subject ID, COVID-19 status, age in years and sex. The repertoires were released in a freely available public database meant as a resource for research on the immune response to SARS-CoV-2. The samples were drawn from two sources: the first 160 participants of the ongoing ImmuneRACE study, and over 1,000 subjects contributed by 6 global collaborators. The prospective study material was composed of cDNA or gDNA derived from T cells, B-cell-depleted T cells, or PBMCs. Samples from collaborators originated in the United States, Italy and Spain and spanned both the acute and convalescent phases of COVID-19. Deeply sampled blood TCRbeta repertoires from subjects exposed to, actively infected with, or recovered from COVID-19 were included in the dataset. Where HLA class I and class II types were available, the types were taken from metadata supplied by the sample provider, not from assay-based typing. What the authors observed across the whole study: The amount of clinical and demographic metadata varied by source and participant and was provided uncurated.

TCRbeta CDR3 regions were amplified from genomic DNA using the immunoSEQ Assay, a bias-controlled multiplex PCR. The paper's processing steps were these. Nucleated cell counts per sample were estimated from amplification of reference gene primers within the assay. To quantify the absolute abundance of each unique TCRbeta CDR3 rearrangement, sequence reads were collapsed and filtered. For each sample, productive Simpson clonality was calculated as the square root of Simpson's diversity index across productive rearrangements. TCRdb took over this immuneACCESS table, retaining in-frame rearrangements with V and J assigned. Such tables are incomplete; in checked studies, under half of the missing clones stem from an unresolved V gene, and the remainder is unexplained. V, J and clone size are those of that table, while D and trimming were read from the DNA. In this sample the table shows around 360,000 clones, about 87% of which occur a single time. The ten largest clones take up about 1.9% of the sample.

To note about this clone: It has no known antigen specificity. One base away there is no much larger clone; base qualities are not given.

Participants in the prospective study were enrolled through a virtual design, were aged about 18 to 90 years, and lived in approximately 25 United States geographic areas. Cohort assignment in the prospective study relied on participant-reported clinical history from a screening survey and a study questionnaire. Mobile phlebotomists in the prospective study collected whole blood, serum and a nasopharyngeal or oropharyngeal swab from every participant. Participants in the prospective study had the option to provide additional blood draws and questionnaires over a roughly 2-month period. Before DNA extraction, prospective study blood samples were shipped either frozen or at room temperature. CDR1 and CDR2 are drawn from the germline V gene: SGDLS, YYNGEE. V is cut by 7 bases and J by 8 bases, and the space between the germline ends is 16 bases. The CDR3 sequence holds 13 residues, the cysteine and phenylalanine included. The DNA shown is the 39-base CDR3, in frame from base 1.

The sequenced sample was PBMCs or T cells enriched from blood (not recorded which). The sequence joins TRBV9 to TRBJ2-1; TRBD1 is a weak D gene call, 6 bases matching. This clonotype was sampled from a man in his forties or fifties in a cohort exposed to, infected with or recovered from COVID-19 (not recorded which). The sequence in DNA is TGTGCCAGCGGGGGACACACGCACCATGAGCAGTTCTTC. Its translation reads: CASGGHTHHEQFF.